Sequencing of this T cell receptor (beta chain) was carried out in a study of CD8 T cells in Susac syndrome. About 0.5 to 1 ug RNA was reverse transcribed with random hexamers. Amplification of TCR beta CDR3 by immunoSEQ multiplex PCR spanned 54 Vbeta and 13 Jbeta. Each CDR3 protein is one row after TCRdb ran MiXCR on the immunoSEQ multiplex PCR reads. The sample includes 150,000 to 200,000 distinct CDR3 sequences, around 94% seen only once; the top ten take about 0.09%. Germline CDR1 is SGHTA and CDR2 is FQGNSA. The CDR3 spans 12 residues. V lost 5 bases and J 8 bases, leaving 13 bases between the germline ends. Sequencing of TCR beta was undertaken in CD8+ and CD4+ T cells derived from blood. The CD8+ and CD4+ T cells were isolated magnetically using a negative isolation approach, whereas the TEMRA cells were enriched by FACS. This clonotype was counted a single time.

The V and J genes are TRBV7-2 and TRBJ2-7; no clear D. Material: CD4+ T cells from PBMCs. This receptor was taken from a human donor with multiple sclerosis. CDR3 nucleotides: TGTGCCAGCAGCCCCGCCTGGAATCAGCAGTACTTC. It yields the protein CASSPAWNQQYF. The full variable domain, its missing parts supplied by reference TRBV7-2 and TRBJ2-7, is GAGVSQSPSNKVTEKGKDVELRCDPISGHTALYWYRQSLGQGLEFLIYFQGNSAPDKSGLPSDRFSAERTGGSVSTLTIQRTQQEDSAVYLCASSPAWNQQYFGPGTRLTVT.